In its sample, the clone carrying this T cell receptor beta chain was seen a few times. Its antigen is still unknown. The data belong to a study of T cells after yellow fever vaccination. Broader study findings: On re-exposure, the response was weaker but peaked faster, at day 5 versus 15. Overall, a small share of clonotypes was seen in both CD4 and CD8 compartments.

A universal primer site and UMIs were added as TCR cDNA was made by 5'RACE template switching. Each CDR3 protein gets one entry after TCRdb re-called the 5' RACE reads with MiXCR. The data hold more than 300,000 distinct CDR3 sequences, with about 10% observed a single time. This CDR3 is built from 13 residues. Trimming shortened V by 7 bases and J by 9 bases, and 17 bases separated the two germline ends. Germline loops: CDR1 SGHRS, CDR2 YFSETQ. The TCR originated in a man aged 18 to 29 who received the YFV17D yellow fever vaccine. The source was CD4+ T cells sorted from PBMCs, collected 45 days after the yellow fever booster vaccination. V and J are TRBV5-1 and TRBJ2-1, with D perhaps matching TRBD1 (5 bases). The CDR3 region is CASEAGFDGEQFF. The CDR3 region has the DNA TGCGCCAGCGAGGCAGGGTTTGATGGTGAGCAGTTCTTC.